This T cell receptor (beta chain) was identified during a study of cytomegalovirus exposure and HLA in healthy donors. Study-wide context: Most donors, about 77% of 398 genotyped, fell in the Caucasian-associated ancestry cluster. Whole-study findings and limits: The study recorded over 150 TCR beta chains that were cytomegalovirus-associated. Later analysis showed most CMV-associated TCR beta chains appearing HLA-restricted.

Remarks on this clone: No antigen is known for it.

Vbeta (60) and Jbeta (13) primers were used in the PCR. Data came from immunoSEQ multiplex PCR; TCRdb stores just in-frame clones and leaves some out. The sample records around 160,000 clones, around 70% being singletons. This CDR3 spans 16 amino acids. The germline V gene has CDR1 SGHRS and CDR2 YFSETQ. Trimming at V came to 3 bases and at J to 4 bases, leaving 10 bases not matched to a gene. This clonotype was sampled from a man aged 18 to 30 in good health and CMV-seropositive. V gene TRBV5-1 combines with J gene TRBJ1-1; 9 positions match TRBD1. Material: PBMCs. The CDR3 DNA reads as TGCGCCAGCAGCTCAGACCCCGGGACAGGGCTCACTGAAGCTTTCTTT. Translated: CASSSDPGTGLTEAFF.